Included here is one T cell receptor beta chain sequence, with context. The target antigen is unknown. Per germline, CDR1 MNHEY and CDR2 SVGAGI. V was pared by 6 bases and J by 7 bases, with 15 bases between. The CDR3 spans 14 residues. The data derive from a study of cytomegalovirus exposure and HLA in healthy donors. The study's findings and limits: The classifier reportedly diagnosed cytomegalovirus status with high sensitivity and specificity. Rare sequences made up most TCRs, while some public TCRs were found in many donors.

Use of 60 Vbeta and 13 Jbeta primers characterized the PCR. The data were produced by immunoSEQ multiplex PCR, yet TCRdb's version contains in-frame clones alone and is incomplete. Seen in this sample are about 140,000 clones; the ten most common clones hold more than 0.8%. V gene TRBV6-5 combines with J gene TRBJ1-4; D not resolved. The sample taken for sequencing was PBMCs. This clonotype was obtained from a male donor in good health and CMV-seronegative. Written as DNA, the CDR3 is TGTGCCAGCAGGCGGGGAGGGTTCGGTGAAAAACTGTTTTTT. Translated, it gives CASRRGGFGEKLFF.